This T cell receptor beta chain originates from a study of shared clonotypes between healthy human individuals. Study-wide findings and caveats: Across subsets, estimated richness was generally greater for naive than for memory populations.

Germline V CDR1 and CDR2: SNHLY, FYNNEI. The CDR3 contains 15 residues. V shed 1 base, J shed 4 bases, and the junction held 5 bases outside the gene matches. For this clone: Its antigen is not known.

The authors distributed each subset's genomic DNA evenly over several immunoSEQ plates. In the source study's methods: Owing to the provision of junction-only sequences devoid of quality scores by immunoSEQ, filtering differed. TCRdb keeps only in-frame clones here, not all; method: immunoSEQ multiplex PCR. V and J calls and clone size follow that table, whereas D and trimming were derived from the DNA. Of roughly 680,000 clones listed, around 70% are singletons. The material sequenced was memory CD4+ T cells sorted from blood. Described subset: CD45RA-negative fraction. This chain links TRBV2 with TRBJ2-5, with 8 bases aligning to TRBD2. This clonotype originated in a woman aged 25 to 45 in good health. CDR3 DNA: TGTGCCAGCAGTGAAGGTGGGACTAGTGTAGAGACCCAGTACTTC. Amino acids: CASSEGGTSVETQYF.